This TCR beta chain was documented in a study of cytomegalovirus exposure and HLA in healthy donors. General study results and limits: Rates of TCR association differed by HLA locus in a later analysis, with DRB1 highest and HLA-C lowest. Previously analyzed data showed that most TCR beta V segments were productive at a frequency of about 90% or about 30%. Later work found most CMV-associated TCR beta chains apparently HLA-restricted.

PCR primers comprised 60 Vbeta and 13 Jbeta primers. Repertoires were generated with immunoSEQ multiplex PCR, while TCRdb's copy carries only in-frame clones and drops some. The sample lists about 160,000 clones, 75% to 85% occurring once. A remark on this clone: What it binds is not known.

This TCR was recovered from a man aged 25-45 years in good health and CMV-seronegative. The specimen sequenced was PBMCs.

DNA of the CDR3: TGTGCCAGCAATTCAGGGCTTGAGCAGTTCTTC. Translation gives CASNSGLEQFF. This sequence joins TRBV28 and TRBJ2-1; weak D call: TRBD1 (5 bases). From germline, CDR1 is MDHEN and CDR2 SYDVKM. Trimming took off 7 bases at V and 9 bases at J, with 10 bases between the two ends. This CDR3 has 11 amino acids.